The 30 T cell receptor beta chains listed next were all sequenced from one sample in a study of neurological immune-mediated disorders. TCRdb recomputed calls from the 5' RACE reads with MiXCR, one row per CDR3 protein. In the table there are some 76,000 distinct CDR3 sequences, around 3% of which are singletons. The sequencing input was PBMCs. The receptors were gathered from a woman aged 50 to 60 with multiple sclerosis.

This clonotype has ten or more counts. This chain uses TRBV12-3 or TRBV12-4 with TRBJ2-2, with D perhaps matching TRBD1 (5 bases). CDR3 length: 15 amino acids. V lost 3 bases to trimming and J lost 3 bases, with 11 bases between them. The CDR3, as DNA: TGTGCCAGCAGTTTTCGGCAGGGCCACACCGGGGAGCTGTTTTTT. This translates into CASSFRQGHTGELFF.

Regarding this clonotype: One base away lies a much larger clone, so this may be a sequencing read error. CDR3 residues: CASSLGTTTYEQYF. CDR3 sequence (DNA): TGTGCCAGCAGCTTAGGAACCACCACCTACGAGCAGTACTTC. V usage is TRBV7-3 and J usage is TRBJ2-7; D remains ambiguous. V lost 2 bases to trimming and J lost 2 bases, with 10 bases between them. This CDR3 has 14 residues. In germline, CDR1 is SGHTA, CDR2 FQGTGA.

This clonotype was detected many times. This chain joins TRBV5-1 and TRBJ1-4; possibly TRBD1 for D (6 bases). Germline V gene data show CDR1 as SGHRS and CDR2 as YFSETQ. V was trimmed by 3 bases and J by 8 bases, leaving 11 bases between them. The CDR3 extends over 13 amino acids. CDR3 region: CASSSGQNEKLFF. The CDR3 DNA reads TGCGCCAGCAGCTCCGGACAGAACGAAAAACTGTTTTTT.

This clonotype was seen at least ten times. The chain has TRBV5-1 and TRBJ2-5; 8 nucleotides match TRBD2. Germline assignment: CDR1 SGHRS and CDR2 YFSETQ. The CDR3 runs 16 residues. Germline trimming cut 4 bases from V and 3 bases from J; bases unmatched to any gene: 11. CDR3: CASSHGTRNREETQYF. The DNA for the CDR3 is TGCGCCAGCAGCCACGGGACTAGGAATCGGGAAGAGACCCAGTACTTC.

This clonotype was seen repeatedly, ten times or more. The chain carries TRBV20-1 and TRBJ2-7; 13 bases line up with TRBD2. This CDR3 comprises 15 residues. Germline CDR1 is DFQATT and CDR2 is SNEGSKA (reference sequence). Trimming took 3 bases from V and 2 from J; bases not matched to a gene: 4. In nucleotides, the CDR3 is TGCAGTGCTAGCTCCGGGACTAGCGGGACCTACGAGCAGTACTTC. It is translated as CSASSGTSGTYEQYF.

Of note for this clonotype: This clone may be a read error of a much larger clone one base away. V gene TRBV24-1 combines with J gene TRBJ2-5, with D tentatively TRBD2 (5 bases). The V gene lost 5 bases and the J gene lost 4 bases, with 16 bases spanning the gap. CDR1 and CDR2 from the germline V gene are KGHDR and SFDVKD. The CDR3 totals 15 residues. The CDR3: CATSASRKAGETQYF. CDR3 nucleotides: TGTGCCACCAGTGCTTCGAGGAAGGCGGGAGAGACCCAGTACTTC.

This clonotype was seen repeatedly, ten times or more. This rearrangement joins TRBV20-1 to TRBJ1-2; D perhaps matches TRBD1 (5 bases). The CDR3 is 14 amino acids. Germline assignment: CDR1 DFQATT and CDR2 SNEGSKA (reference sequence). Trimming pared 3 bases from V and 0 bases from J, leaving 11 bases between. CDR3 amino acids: CSASKGATNYGYTF. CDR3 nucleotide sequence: TGCAGTGCTAGTAAAGGGGCCACTAACTATGGCTACACCTTC.

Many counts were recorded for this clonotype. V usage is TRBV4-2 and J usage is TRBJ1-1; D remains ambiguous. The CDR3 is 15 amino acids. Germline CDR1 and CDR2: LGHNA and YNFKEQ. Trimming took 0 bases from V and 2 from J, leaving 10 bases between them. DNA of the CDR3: TGTGCCAGCAGCCAAGATCTGGAGGGAAACACTGAAGCTTTCTTT. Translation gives CASSQDLEGNTEAFF.

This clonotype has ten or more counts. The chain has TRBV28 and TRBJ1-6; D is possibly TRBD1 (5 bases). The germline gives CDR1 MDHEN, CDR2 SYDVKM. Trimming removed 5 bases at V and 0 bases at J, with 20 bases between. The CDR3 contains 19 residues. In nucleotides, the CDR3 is TGTGCCAGCAGTCCGGAACCGGGACGAGCCAGCTCCTATAATTCACCCCTCCACTTT. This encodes CASSPEPGRASSYNSPLHF.

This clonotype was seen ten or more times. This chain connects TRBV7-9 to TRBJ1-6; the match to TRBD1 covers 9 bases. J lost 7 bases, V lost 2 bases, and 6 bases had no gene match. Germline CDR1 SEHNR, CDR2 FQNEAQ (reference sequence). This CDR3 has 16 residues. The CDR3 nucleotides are TGTGCCAGCAGCTTAAGGGGGACAGGGTCAAATTCACCCCTCCACTTT. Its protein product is CASSLRGTGSNSPLHF.

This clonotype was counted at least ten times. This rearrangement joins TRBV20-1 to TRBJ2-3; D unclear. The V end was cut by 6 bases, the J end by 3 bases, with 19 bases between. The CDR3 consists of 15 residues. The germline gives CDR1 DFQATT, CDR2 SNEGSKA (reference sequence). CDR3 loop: CSATGRVLGTDTQYF. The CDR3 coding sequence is TGCAGTGCCACTGGAAGGGTCCTTGGGACAGATACGCAGTATTTT.

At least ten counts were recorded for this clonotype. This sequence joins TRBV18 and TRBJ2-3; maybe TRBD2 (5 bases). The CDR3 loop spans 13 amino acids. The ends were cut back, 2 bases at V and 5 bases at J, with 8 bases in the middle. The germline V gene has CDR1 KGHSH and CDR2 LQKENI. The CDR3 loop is CASSPSREDTQYF. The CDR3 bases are TGTGCCAGCTCACCATCCCGGGAAGATACGCAGTATTTT.

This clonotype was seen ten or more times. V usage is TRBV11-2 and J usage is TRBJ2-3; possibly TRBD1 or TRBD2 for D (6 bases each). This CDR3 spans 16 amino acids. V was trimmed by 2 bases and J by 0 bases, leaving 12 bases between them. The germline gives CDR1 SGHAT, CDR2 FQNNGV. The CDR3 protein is CASSLLGGGSTDTQYF. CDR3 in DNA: TGTGCCAGCAGCTTATTGGGGGGCGGGAGCACAGATACGCAGTATTTT.

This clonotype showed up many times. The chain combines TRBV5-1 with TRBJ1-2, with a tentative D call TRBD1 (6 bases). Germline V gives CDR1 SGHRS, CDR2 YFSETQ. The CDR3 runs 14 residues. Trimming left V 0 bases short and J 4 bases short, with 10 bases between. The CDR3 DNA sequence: TGCGCCAGCAGCTTGGAGGGGGGCGGCTATGGCTACACCTTC. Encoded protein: CASSLEGGGYGYTF.

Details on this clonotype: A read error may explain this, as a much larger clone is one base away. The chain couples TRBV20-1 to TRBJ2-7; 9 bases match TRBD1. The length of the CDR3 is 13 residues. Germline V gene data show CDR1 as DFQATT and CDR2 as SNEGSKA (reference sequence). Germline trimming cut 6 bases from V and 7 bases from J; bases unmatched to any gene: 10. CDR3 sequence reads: CSAWTGDYEEQYF. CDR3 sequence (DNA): TGCAGTGCCTGGACAGGGGACTATGAAGAGCAGTACTTC.

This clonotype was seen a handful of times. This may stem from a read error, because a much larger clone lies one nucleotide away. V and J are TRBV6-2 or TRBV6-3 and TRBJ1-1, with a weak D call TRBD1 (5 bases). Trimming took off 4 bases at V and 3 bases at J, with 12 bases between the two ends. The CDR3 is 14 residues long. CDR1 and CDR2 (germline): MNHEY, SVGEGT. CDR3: CASSFRAGDTEAFF. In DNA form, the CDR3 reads TGTGCCAGCAGTTTCAGGGCGGGGGACACTGAAGCTTTCTTT.

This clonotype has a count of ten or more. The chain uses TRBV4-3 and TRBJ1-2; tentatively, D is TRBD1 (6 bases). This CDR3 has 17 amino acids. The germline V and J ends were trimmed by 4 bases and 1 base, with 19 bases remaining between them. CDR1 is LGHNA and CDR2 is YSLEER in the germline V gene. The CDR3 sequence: CASSRRTTGMSNYGYTF. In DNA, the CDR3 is TGCGCCAGCAGCCGAAGGACCACAGGGATGAGTAACTATGGCTACACCTTC.

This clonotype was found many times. The CDR3: CASSLRRGFYGYTF. CDR3 DNA sequence: TGTGCCAGCAGCTTAAGGCGGGGCTTCTATGGCTACACCTTC. The gene calls are TRBV7-9 and TRBJ1-2; D is perhaps TRBD1 (5 bases). V gave up 2 bases and J gave up 4 bases, with 11 bases separating them. The CDR3 consists of 14 residues. Germline-derived CDR1 and CDR2 are SEHNR and FQNEAQ (reference sequence).

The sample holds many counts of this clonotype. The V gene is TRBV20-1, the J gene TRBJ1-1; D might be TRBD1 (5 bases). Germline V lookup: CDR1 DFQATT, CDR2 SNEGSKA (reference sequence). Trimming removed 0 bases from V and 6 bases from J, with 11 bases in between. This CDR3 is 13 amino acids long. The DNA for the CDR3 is TGCAGTGCTAGAGATCCCGGGACTGCTGAAGCTTTCTTT. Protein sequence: CSARDPGTAEAFF.

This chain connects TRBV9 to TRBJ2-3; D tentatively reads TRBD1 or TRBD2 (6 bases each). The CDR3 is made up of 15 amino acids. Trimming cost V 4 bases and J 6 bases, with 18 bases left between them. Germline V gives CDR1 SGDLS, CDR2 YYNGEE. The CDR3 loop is CASSTRGLSGDTQYF. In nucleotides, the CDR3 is TGTGCCAGCAGCACCCGGGGGCTTAGTGGGGATACGCAGTATTTT. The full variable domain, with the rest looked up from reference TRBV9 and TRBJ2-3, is DSGVTQTPKHLITATGQRVTLRCSPRSGDLSVYWYQQSLDQGLQFLIQYYNGEERAKGNILERFSAQQFPDLHSELNLSSLELGDSALYFCASSTRGLSGDTQYFGPGTRLTVL.

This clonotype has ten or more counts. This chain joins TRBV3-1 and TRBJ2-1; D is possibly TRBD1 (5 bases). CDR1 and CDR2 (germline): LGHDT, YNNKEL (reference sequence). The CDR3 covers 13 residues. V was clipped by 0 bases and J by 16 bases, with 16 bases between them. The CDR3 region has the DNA TGTGCCAGCAGCCAAGATCCAGGGAAGAGGATTTTCTTC. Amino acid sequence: CASSQDPGKRIFF.

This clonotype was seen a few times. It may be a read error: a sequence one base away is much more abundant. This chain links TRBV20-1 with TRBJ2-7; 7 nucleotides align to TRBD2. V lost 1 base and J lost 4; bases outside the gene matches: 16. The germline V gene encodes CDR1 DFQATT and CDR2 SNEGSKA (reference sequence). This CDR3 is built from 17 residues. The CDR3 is CSARVWTRTSSVYEQYF. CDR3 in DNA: TGCAGTGCTAGAGTTTGGACTAGGACTAGTTCTGTGTACGAGCAGTACTTC.

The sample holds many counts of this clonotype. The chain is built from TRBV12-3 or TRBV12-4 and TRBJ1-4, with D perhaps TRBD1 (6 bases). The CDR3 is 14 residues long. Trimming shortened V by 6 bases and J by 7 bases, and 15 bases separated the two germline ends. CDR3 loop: CASRRTEGGEKLFF. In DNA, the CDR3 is TGTGCCAGCAGAAGGACAGAGGGCGGTGAAAAACTGTTTTTT.

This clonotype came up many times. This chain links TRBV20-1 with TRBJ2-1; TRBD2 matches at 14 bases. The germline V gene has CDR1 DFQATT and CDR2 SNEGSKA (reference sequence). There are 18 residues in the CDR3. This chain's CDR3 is CSVTRGLAGVRSYNEQFF. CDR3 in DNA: TGCAGCGTAACCAGGGGACTAGCGGGAGTTCGCTCCTACAATGAGCAGTTCTTC.

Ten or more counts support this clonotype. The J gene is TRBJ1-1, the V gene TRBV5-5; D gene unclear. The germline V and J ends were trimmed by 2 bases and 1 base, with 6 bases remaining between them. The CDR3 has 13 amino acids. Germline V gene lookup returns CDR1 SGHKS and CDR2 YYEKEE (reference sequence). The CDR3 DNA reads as TGTGCCAGCAGCTTCTTCAGGAACACTGAAGCTTTCTTT. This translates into CASSFFRNTEAFF.

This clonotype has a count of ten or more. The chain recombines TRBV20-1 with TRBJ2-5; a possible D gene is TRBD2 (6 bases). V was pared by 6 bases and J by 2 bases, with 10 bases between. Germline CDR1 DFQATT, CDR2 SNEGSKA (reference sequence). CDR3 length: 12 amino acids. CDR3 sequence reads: CSAKEGQETQYF. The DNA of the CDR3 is TGCAGTGCCAAGGAGGGTCAAGAGACCCAGTACTTC.

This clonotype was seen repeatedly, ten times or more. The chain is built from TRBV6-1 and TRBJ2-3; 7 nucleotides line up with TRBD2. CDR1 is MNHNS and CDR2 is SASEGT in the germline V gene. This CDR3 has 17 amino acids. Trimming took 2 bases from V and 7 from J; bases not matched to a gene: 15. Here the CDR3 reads CASSENSSARGGNTQYF. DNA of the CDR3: TGTGCCAGCAGTGAAAACTCTTCCGCCCGGGGAGGGAATACGCAGTATTTT.

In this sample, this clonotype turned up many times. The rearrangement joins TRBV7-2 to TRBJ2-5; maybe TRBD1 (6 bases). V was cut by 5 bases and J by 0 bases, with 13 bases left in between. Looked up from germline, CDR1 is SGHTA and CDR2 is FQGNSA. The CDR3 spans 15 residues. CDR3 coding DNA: TGTGCCAGCAGCCCTCGTACAGGGTACCAAGAGACCCAGTACTTC. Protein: CASSPRTGYQETQYF.

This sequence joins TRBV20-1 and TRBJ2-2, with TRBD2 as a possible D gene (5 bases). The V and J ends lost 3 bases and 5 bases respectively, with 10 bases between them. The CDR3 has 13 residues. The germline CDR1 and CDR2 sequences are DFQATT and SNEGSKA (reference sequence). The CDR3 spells CSARTTFTGELFF. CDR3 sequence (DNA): TGCAGTGCTAGGACTACCTTTACCGGGGAGCTGTTTTTT.

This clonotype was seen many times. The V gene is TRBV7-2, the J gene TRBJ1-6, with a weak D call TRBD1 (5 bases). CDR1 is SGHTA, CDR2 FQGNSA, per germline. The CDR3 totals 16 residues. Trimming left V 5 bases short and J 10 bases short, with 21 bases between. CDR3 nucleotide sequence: TGTGCCAGCAGCCCGCTCCTAGGGGAGGGTGGATCACCCCTCCACTTT. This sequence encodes CASSPLLGEGGSPLHF. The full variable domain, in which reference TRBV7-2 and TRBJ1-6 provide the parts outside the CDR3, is GAGVSQSPSNKVTEKGKDVELRCDPISGHTALYWYRQSLGQGLEFLIYFQGNSAPDKSGLPSDRFSAERTGGSVSTLTIQRTQQEDSAVYLCASSPLLGEGGSPLHFGNGTRLTVT.